Listed here are 10 T cell receptor beta chains from one sample, sequenced in a study of blood T cell repertoires in COVID-19. The protocol was immunoSEQ multiplex PCR, while the TCRdb copy is restricted to in-frame clones and leaves out a portion. This repertoire shows 350,000 to 400,000 clones, roughly 90% found once; its top ten account for 0.97%. What was sequenced was PBMCs or T cells enriched from blood (not recorded which). The receptor source for this set is a woman in her 30s with acute COVID-19.

The chain combines TRBV5-5 with TRBJ2-7, with 14 bases matching TRBD2. V lost 4 bases and J lost 6; bases outside the gene matches: 3. CDR1 and CDR2 (germline): SGHKS, YYEKEE (reference sequence). The CDR3 sequence is 14 residues long. CDR3 DNA: TGTGCCAGCAGCCAGACTAGCGGGGGGGTCGAGCAGTACTTC. It codes for CASSQTSGGVEQYF.

The chain combines TRBV6-5 with TRBJ1-1; D uncertain. The CDR3 length is 13 residues. The V and J ends lost 7 bases and 5 bases respectively, with 14 bases between them. CDR1 and CDR2 (germline): MNHEY, SVGAGI. CDR3 sequence (DNA): TGTGCCAGCACACACCGGGGTAAGACTGAAGCTTTCTTT. Encoded protein: CASTHRGKTEAFF.

The chain links TRBV11-1 to TRBJ2-7; the match to TRBD2 covers 7 bases. The CDR3 contains 15 residues. Germline loops: CDR1 SGHAT, CDR2 FQDESV (reference sequence). V shed 5 bases and J 1 base; nucleotides not matched to a gene: 8. CDR3: CASSPFGTTSYEQYF. CDR3 DNA: TGTGCCAGCAGCCCCTTCGGGACTACTTCCTACGAGCAGTACTTC. The whole variable domain, remainder taken from reference TRBV11-1 and TRBJ2-7, is EAEVAQSPRYKITEKSQAVAFWCDPISGHATLYWYRQILGQGPELLVQFQDESVVDDSQLPKDRFSAERLKGVDSTLKIQPAELGDSAMYLCASSPFGTTSYEQYFGPGTRLTVT.

This rearrangement joins TRBV20-1 to TRBJ1-1, with a weak D call TRBD1 (6 bases). CDR3 size: 11 residues. CDR1 is DFQATT and CDR2 is SNEGSKA in the germline V gene (reference sequence). CDR3 sequence (DNA): TGCAACGCCCGACAGGACGATGAAGCTTTCTTT. It is translated as CNARQDDEAFF.

The chain links TRBV7-2 to TRBJ1-2, with TRBD1 identical over 8 bases. V lost 1 base and J lost 4; bases outside the gene matches: 5. CDR1 is SGHTA and CDR2 is FQGNSA in the germline V gene. The CDR3 totals 15 residues. This chain's CDR3 is CASSLDSTGGYGYTF. CDR3 DNA sequence: TGTGCCAGCAGCTTAGATTCAACAGGGGGCTATGGCTACACCTTC.

The chain joins TRBV4-1 to TRBJ2-1; 11 positions agree with TRBD2. This CDR3 region has 19 residues. Germline CDR1 MGHRA, CDR2 YSYEKL. Trimming removed 0 bases from V and 7 bases from J; junction bases left unmatched: 14. For the CDR3, the DNA is TGCGCCAGCAGCCAAGATCCGGGACTAGCGGATCTGGGGGGGAATGAGCAGTTCTTC. Its translation is CASSQDPGLADLGGNEQFF.

The rearrangement uses TRBV4-3 and TRBJ2-7; 10 bases are shared with TRBD1. The V segment lost 0 bases and the J segment 2 bases; nucleotides outside the gene matches: 1. CDR1 LGHNA and CDR2 YSLEER come from the germline V gene. This CDR3 has 15 amino acids. The CDR3 is CASSQEGTGAYEQYF. The CDR3 DNA reads TGCGCCAGCAGCCAAGAAGGGACAGGGGCCTACGAGCAGTACTTC.

The V call is TRBV20-1, the J call TRBJ2-3, with TRBD1 matching 9 bases. The CDR3 runs to 16 residues. The germline gives CDR1 DFQATT, CDR2 SNEGSKA (reference sequence). V lost 3 bases and J lost 4; bases outside the gene matches: 11. CDR3 residues: CSASPLGGQGPDTQYF. The CDR3 nucleotides are TGCAGTGCTAGTCCACTAGGAGGACAGGGGCCAGATACGCAGTATTTT.

The chain is built from TRBV3-1 (or the pseudogene TRBV3-2) and TRBJ2-2; possibly TRBD2 for D (5 bases). The V end lost 7 bases, the J end lost 0 bases, and 21 bases lay between the germline ends. This CDR3 is built from 18 residues. Germline CDR1 LGHDT, CDR2 YNNKEL (reference sequence). CDR3 bases: TGTGCCAGCACCACTAGGACCTCGGCCTTTGCGAACACCGGGGAGCTGTTTTTT. Residues: CASTTRTSAFANTGELFF.

The J gene is TRBJ1-6, the V gene TRBV11-2; no definite D call. The CDR3 totals 13 residues. Germline V gene lookup returns CDR1 SGHAT and CDR2 FQNNGV. Trimming took 6 bases from V and 9 from J, leaving 12 bases between them. This CDR3 is CASSPRMSSPLHF. The CDR3 region has the DNA TGTGCCAGCAGTCCCCGAATGAGTTCACCCCTCCACTTT.